This T cell receptor (beta chain) was identified during a study of blood T cell repertoires in COVID-19. As for the study in general: There were acute and convalescent COVID-19 samples, and they came from the United States, Italy and Spain. The cDNA or gDNA used as material had been derived from T cells, B-cell-depleted T cells, or PBMCs.

As handled by the study authors: By means of reference gene primer amplification, nucleated cell counts were estimated. Here immunoSEQ multiplex PCR was the method, and the copy in TCRdb shows in-frame clones only, minus some. V and J calls and clone size follow that table, whereas D and trimming were derived from the DNA. The sample holds about 90,000 clones, 75% to 90% seen once. CDR1 is SGHRS, CDR2 YFSETQ, per germline. The CDR3 has 16 residues. The junction had 4 bases not matched to a gene; V was cut back by 1 base and J by 7 bases. The sequenced sample consisted of peripheral blood. The receptor's source is a man at least 80 years old with active or convalescent COVID-19. The genes are TRBV5-1 and TRBJ1-6; 11 nucleotides agree with TRBD1. This chain's CDR3 is CASSLTGTGGNSPLHF. CDR3 nucleotide sequence: TGCGCCAGCAGCTTGACCGGGACAGGGGGAAATTCACCCCTCCACTTT. Based on the CDR3 plus reference TRBV5-1 and TRBJ1-6, the full variable domain is KAGVTQTPRYLIKTRGQQVTLSCSPISGHRSVSWYQQTPGQGLQFLFEYFSETQRNKGNFPGRFSGRQFSNSRSEMNVSTLELGDSALYLCASSLTGTGGNSPLHFGNGTRLTVT.